The 3 T cell receptor beta chains reported below all come from one sample, sequenced in a study of blood T cell repertoires in COVID-19. TCRdb keeps only in-frame clones here, not all; method: immunoSEQ multiplex PCR. The table has tens of thousands of clones, about 80% seen once; the top ten hold roughly 15%. The sequencing sample was made of peripheral blood. The origin of the receptors is a man aged 45 to 65 with active or convalescent COVID-19.

V usage is TRBV27 and J usage is TRBJ1-4; the D gene is possibly TRBD1 (6 bases). Germline V gene data show CDR1 as MNHEY and CDR2 as SMNVEV (reference sequence). The ends were cut back, 5 bases at V and 4 bases at J, with 11 bases in the middle. There are 14 residues in the CDR3. The CDR3 loop is CASSRTDYNEKLFF. CDR3 bases: TGTGCCAGCAGTAGGACAGATTATAATGAAAAACTGTTTTTT.

The gene calls are TRBV11-2 and TRBJ2-6; D gene unclear. Trimming shortened V by 2 bases and J by 1 base, and 6 bases separated the two germline ends. The CDR3 has 15 amino acids. CDR1 and CDR2 from the germline V gene are SGHAT and FQNNGV. The CDR3 nucleotides are TGTGCCAGCAGCTTAATCAGATCTGGGGCCAACGTCCTGACTTTC. Encoded protein: CASSLIRSGANVLTF.

A few counts support this clone. This sequence joins TRBV27 and TRBJ1-2; D call uncertain. CDR1 and CDR2 (germline): MNHEY, SMNVEV (reference sequence). The CDR3 length is 17 residues. Trimming took off 3 bases at V and 1 base at J, with 18 bases between the two ends. DNA for the CDR3: TGTGCCAGCAGTTTTGGAGGGCTCGGGTTTTTTAACTATGGCTACACCTTC. It encodes CASSFGGLGFFNYGYTF.